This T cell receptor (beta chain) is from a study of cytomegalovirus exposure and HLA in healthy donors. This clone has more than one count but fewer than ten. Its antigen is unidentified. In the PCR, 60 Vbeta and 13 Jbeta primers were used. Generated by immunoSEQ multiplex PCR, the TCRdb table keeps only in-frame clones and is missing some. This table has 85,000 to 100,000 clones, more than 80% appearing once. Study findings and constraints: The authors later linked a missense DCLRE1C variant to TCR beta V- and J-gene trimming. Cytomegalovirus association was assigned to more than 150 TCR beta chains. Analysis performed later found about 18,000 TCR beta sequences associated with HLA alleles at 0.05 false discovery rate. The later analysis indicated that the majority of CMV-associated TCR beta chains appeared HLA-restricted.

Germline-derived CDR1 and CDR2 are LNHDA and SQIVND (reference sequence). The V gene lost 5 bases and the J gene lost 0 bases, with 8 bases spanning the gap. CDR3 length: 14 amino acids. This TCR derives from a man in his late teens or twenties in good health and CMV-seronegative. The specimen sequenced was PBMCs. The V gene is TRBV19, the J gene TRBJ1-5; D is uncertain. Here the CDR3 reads CASSLSYSNQPQHF. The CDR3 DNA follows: TGTGCCAGTAGTTTGAGCTATAGCAATCAGCCCCAGCATTTT.